This T cell receptor beta chain stems from a study of T-cell reconstitution after alpha-beta-depleted transplantation in children. Library preparation (for TCRbeta) was performed with unique molecular identifiers. TCRdb passed the PCR reads through MiXCR, listing each CDR3 protein once. The top ten hold 6.9% of the sample, which has approximately 83,000 distinct CDR3 sequences, more than 7% seen once. The table lists this clonotype with many counts. CDR3 length: 14 amino acids. The V and J ends lost 6 bases and 2 bases respectively, with 13 bases between them. The sample in question was PBMCs from the stem cell graft donor, obtained from the stem cell graft. The sequence derives from a human donor who donated a stem cell graft to a child with congenital amegakaryocytic thrombocytopenia. This chain joins TRBV12-3 or TRBV12-4 and TRBJ2-5; D may be TRBD1 (5 bases). The CDR3 region has the DNA TGTGCCAGCAGACAACAGGCCACGCAAGAGACCCAGTACTTC. This codes for CASRQQATQETQYF.